This T cell receptor (beta chain) was retrieved from a study of OX40 agonist ivuxolimab in advanced cancers. Study information: Patients were dosed with the agonistic anti-OX40 (CD134) antibody ivuxolimab. Study-wide results and limits: By week 6 at 0.1 to 3.0 mg/kg, blood CD4+ and CD8+ T cells had expanded clonally. Partial responders at 0.1-3.0 mg/kg had among the lowest clonal expansion.

A note on this clone: Its antigen is not known.

Profiling relied on immunoSEQ multiplex PCR, and the TCRdb table lists in-frame clones only, not all of them. The table lists around 60,000 clones, 82% of them singletons, with approximately 1.5% in the top ten. Blood samples were obtained at baseline, cycle 4 day 1, and cycle 7 day 1. Sequencing was performed on CD4+ or CD8+ T cells sorted from blood, taken in a trial of the OX40 agonist ivuxolimab. The source is an adult with an advanced solid tumor such as melanoma, head and neck, liver or kidney cancer.

The CDR3 coding sequence is TGTGCCAGCAGCAAGAGGGACAGCCACGGGGGGAGGACTGAAGCTTTCTTT. This gives the protein CASSKRDSHGGRTEAFF. The V call is TRBV9, the J call TRBJ1-1; 7 positions match TRBD1. V dropped 4 bases and J dropped 5; count of bases not matched to a gene: 17. Germline-derived CDR1 and CDR2 are SGDLS and YYNGEE. The CDR3 has 17 residues.